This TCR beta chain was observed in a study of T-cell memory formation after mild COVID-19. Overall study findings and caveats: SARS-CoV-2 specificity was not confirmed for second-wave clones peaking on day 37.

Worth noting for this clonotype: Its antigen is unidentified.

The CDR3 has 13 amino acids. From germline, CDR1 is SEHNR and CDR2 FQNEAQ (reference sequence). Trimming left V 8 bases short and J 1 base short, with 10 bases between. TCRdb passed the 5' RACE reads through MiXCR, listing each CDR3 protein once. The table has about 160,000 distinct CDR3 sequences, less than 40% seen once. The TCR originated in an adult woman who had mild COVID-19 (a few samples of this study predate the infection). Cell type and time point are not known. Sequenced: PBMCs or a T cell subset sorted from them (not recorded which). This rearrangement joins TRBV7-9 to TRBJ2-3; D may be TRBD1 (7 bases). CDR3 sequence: CASSRGGTDTQYF. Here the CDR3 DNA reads TGTGCCAGCTCCAGGGGGGGCACAGATACGCAGTATTTT.